Listed here are 21 T cell receptor beta chains from one sample, sequenced in a study of CD8 T cells in Susac syndrome. With random hexamers, 0.5 to 1 ug RNA was reverse transcribed. From the immunoSEQ multiplex PCR reads, TCRdb called clonotypes with MiXCR, one entry per CDR3 protein. The table lists some 190,000 distinct CDR3 sequences, roughly 95% of them singletons. Sequencing was done on a sample of CD4+ T cells from PBMCs. These receptors all stem from a human donor in good health.

The chain links TRBV20-1 to TRBJ2-3; 12 nucleotides match TRBD2. J lost 1 base, V lost 5 bases, and 7 bases had no gene match. The CDR3 runs to 16 residues. Germline CDR1 DFQATT, CDR2 SNEGSKA (reference sequence). The CDR3 is CSALAGGGPGTDTQYF. In nucleotides, the CDR3 is TGCAGTGCTCTAGCGGGAGGGGGACCGGGCACAGATACGCAGTATTTT.

This chain's CDR3 is CASMGTSGRSYNEQFF. CDR3 nucleotides: TGTGCCAGCATGGGGACTAGCGGGAGGTCCTACAATGAGCAGTTCTTC. The chain employs TRBV5-4 and TRBJ2-1, with 15 positions matching TRBD2. CDR3 length: 16 residues. V shed 6 bases, J shed 1 base, and the junction held 2 bases outside the gene matches. The V gene's germline CDR1 is SGHNT and CDR2 YYREEE (reference sequence).

The chain combines TRBV20-1 with TRBJ2-5; D not resolved. Between the trimmed V and J ends, which lost 6 bases and 2 bases, there was a span of 10 bases. This CDR3 contains 12 residues. The germline gives CDR1 DFQATT, CDR2 SNEGSKA (reference sequence). The CDR3 DNA reads as TGCAGTGCAGCCAGGAATCAAGAGACCCAGTACTTC. Its translation is CSAARNQETQYF.

The chain couples TRBV4-1 to TRBJ1-5; a weak D match, TRBD1 (5 bases). V lost 4 bases and J lost 5, with 18 bases in between. The CDR3 totals 16 residues. CDR1 is MGHRA, CDR2 YSYEKL, per germline. The CDR3 nucleotides are TGCGCCAGCAGCCCTCAGGACATTTCGGGGGATCAGCCCCAGCATTTT. Its protein is CASSPQDISGDQPQHF.

This sequence joins TRBV6-4 and TRBJ2-3; D might be TRBD2 (5 bases). The CDR3 contains 15 residues. V was cut by 3 bases and J by 2 bases, with 12 bases left in between. Per the germline V gene, CDR1 is MRHNA and CDR2 is SNTAGT. The CDR3 DNA is TGTGCCAGCAGTGAGTTCGCCGGGAACACAGATACGCAGTATTTT. Translating it yields CASSEFAGNTDTQYF.

The chain employs TRBV2 and TRBJ1-2, with D perhaps TRBD1 (6 bases). CDR1 is SNHLY and CDR2 is FYNNEI in the germline V gene. This CDR3 has 15 amino acids. With 2 bases removed from V and 1 base from J, the gap between germline ends came to 11 bases. The CDR3 region is CASSETSGVNYGYTF. The DNA for the CDR3 is TGTGCCAGCAGTGAAACGTCAGGGGTTAACTATGGCTACACCTTC.

The rearrangement joins TRBV20-1 to TRBJ1-1; a weak D match, TRBD1 (5 bases). The V end was cut by 6 bases, the J end by 10 bases, with 18 bases between. From germline, CDR1 is DFQATT and CDR2 SNEGSKA (reference sequence). This CDR3 is 12 amino acids long. The DNA for the CDR3 is TGCAGTGCCAGCGCACGGGGCTCGGGAGCTTTCTTT. Protein product: CSASARGSGAFF.

The V and J genes are TRBV9 and TRBJ2-6; perhaps TRBD1 as D (5 bases). With 2 bases removed from V and 3 bases from J, the gap between germline ends came to 9 bases. Germline-derived CDR1 and CDR2 are SGDLS and YYNGEE. This CDR3 has 15 amino acids. The chain's CDR3 is CASSVQGHGANVLTF. The CDR3 DNA reads as TGTGCCAGCAGCGTGCAGGGTCATGGGGCCAACGTCCTGACTTTC.

This chain links TRBV28 with TRBJ2-7, with unresolved D. The CDR3 loop spans 12 amino acids. Germline CDR1 is MDHEN and CDR2 is SYDVKM. The V end lost 5 bases, the J end lost 2 bases, and 7 bases lay between the germline ends. CDR3 region: CASSQRPYEQYV. Here the CDR3 DNA reads TGTGCCAGCAGTCAACGTCCCTACGAGCAGTACGTC.

The rearrangement uses TRBV27 and TRBJ1-2, with D perhaps matching TRBD1 (5 bases). The CDR3 length is 14 residues. Trimming pared 4 bases from V and 8 bases from J, leaving 17 bases between. Germline V CDR1 and CDR2: MNHEY, SMNVEV (reference sequence). The CDR3 sequence is CASSSDGWGSGYTF. The CDR3 DNA is TGTGCCAGCAGTTCGGACGGATGGGGGAGCGGCTACACCTTC.

This rearrangement joins TRBV12-3 or TRBV12-4 to TRBJ2-3; D is ambiguous. Trimming removed 5 bases at V and 3 bases at J, with 9 bases between. The CDR3 runs to 13 residues. The CDR3 loop reads CASSPTQTDTQYF. The CDR3, as DNA: TGTGCCAGCAGTCCTACCCAGACAGATACGCAGTATTTT.

V and J are TRBV7-2 and TRBJ2-7; possibly TRBD2 for D (5 bases). The CDR3 consists of 14 residues. Trimming took off 5 bases at V and 0 bases at J, with 11 bases between the two ends. Germline values: CDR1 SGHTA, CDR2 FQGNSA. The CDR3 nucleotides are TGTGCCAGCAGCAAGGACTCAAACTCCTACGAGCAGTACTTC. Amino acid sequence: CASSKDSNSYEQYF.

Concerning this clonotype itself: The junction differs from germline at one of its ends, possibly a read error. CDR3 protein: CASSLWDSDNEQFF. The CDR3 DNA sequence: TGTGCCAGCAGCTTATGGGACTCCGACAATGAGCAGTTCTTC. V and J are TRBV7-9 and TRBJ2-1, with D possibly being TRBD2 (6 bases). This CDR3 has 14 amino acids. CDR1 and CDR2 (germline): SEHNR, FQNEAQ (reference sequence).

The chain has TRBV12-3 or TRBV12-4 and TRBJ2-7; tentatively, D is TRBD1 (6 bases). Trimming shortened V by 3 bases and J by 0 bases, and 9 bases separated the two germline ends. The CDR3 extends over 14 amino acids. CDR3 loop: CASSFSGASYEQYF. Written as DNA, the CDR3 is TGTGCCAGCAGTTTCTCAGGGGCCTCCTACGAGCAGTACTTC.

This chain's CDR3 is CASRPGIGYEQYV. CDR3 sequence (DNA): TGTGCCAGCAGGCCAGGGATCGGCTACGAGCAGTACGTC. This rearrangement joins TRBV28 to TRBJ2-7; possible D gene TRBD1, 5 bases. Trimming took 6 bases from V and 3 from J, leaving 12 bases between them. Germline assignment: CDR1 MDHEN and CDR2 SYDVKM. The CDR3 length is 13 residues.

The genes are TRBV29-1 and TRBJ2-6; D is unclear. Trimming took 6 bases from V and 0 from J, leaving 9 bases between them. The germline CDR1 and CDR2 sequences are SQVTM and ANQGSEA. The CDR3 has 14 residues. DNA for the CDR3: TGCAGCGTGGAAACGGCCTCTGGGGCCAACGTCCTGACTTTC. This encodes CSVETASGANVLTF.

The J gene is TRBJ1-3, the V gene TRBV29-1; D remains unclear. V lost 0 bases to trimming and J lost 7 bases, with 10 bases between them. Germline assignment: CDR1 SQVTM and CDR2 ANQGSEA. This CDR3 has 13 amino acids. CDR3 protein: CSVEDGVGNTIYF. The CDR3 DNA is TGCAGCGTTGAAGATGGGGTAGGGAACACCATATATTTT.

The gene calls are TRBV27 and TRBJ1-1; unclear D gene. Germline V gene sequence: CDR1 MNHEY, CDR2 SMNVEV (reference sequence). The CDR3 is 15 amino acids. Trimming took 6 bases from V and 4 from J, leaving 18 bases between them. The CDR3 DNA reads TGTGCCAGCAGGGGTGACCCGCTCCTAGGCACTGAAGCTTTCTTT. This codes for CASRGDPLLGTEAFF.

This chain joins TRBV9 and TRBJ2-1; TRBD2 matches 10 bases. CDR1 SGDLS and CDR2 YYNGEE come from the germline V gene. The CDR3 loop spans 17 amino acids. After removal of 3 bases from V and 5 bases from J, the junction contained 11 bases not matched to a gene. The CDR3: CASSAVLTSGRHNEQFF. CDR3 in DNA: TGTGCCAGCAGCGCTGTGTTGACTAGCGGGCGACACAATGAGCAGTTCTTC.

The rearrangement uses TRBV2 and TRBJ2-7, with a possible D match to TRBD2 (6 bases). The germline V gene encodes CDR1 SNHLY and CDR2 FYNNEI. The CDR3 is made up of 15 amino acids. The V and J ends lost 6 bases and 2 bases respectively, with 17 bases between them. The CDR3 is CASRSFSGGTYEQYF. The CDR3 DNA sequence: TGTGCCAGCAGGAGCTTTAGCGGTGGTACCTACGAGCAGTACTTC.

This chain joins TRBV12-3 or TRBV12-4 and TRBJ1-1, with a possible D match to TRBD1 (6 bases). Trimming cost V 6 bases and J 10 bases, with 18 bases left between them. The CDR3 consists of 13 residues. The DNA of the CDR3 is TGTGCCAGCAGCCCGGTCGGGGGGGCCGGAGCTTTCTTT. This sequence encodes CASSPVGGAGAFF.